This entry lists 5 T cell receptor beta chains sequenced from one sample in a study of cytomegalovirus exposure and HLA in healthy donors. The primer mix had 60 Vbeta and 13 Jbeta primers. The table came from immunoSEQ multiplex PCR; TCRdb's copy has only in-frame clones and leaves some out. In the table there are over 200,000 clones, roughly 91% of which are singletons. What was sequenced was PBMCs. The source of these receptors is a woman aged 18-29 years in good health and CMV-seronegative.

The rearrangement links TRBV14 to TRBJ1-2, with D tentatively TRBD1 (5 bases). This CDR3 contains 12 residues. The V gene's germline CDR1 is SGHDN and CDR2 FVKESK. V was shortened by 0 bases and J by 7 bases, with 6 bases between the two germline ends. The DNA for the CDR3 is TGTGCCAGCAGCCAAGATAGGGGTGGCTACACCTTC. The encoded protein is CASSQDRGGYTF.

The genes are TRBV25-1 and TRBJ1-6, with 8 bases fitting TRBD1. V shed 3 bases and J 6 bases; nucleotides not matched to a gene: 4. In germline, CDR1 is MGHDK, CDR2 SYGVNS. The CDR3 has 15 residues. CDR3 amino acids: CASSEQGASNSPLHF. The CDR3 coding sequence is TGTGCCAGCAGTGAGCAGGGGGCAAGTAATTCACCCCTCCACTTT.

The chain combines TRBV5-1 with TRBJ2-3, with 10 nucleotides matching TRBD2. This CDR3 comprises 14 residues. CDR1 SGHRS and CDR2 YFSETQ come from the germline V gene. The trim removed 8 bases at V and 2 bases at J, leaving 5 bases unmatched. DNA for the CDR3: TGCGCCAGTAGCGGGGGGAACCCCACAGATACGCAGTATTTT. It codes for CASSGGNPTDTQYF.

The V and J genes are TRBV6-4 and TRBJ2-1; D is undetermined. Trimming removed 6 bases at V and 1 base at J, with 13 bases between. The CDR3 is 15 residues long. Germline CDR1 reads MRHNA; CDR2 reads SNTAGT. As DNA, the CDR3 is TGTGCCAGCAGCCTAGAGATCGGGTCCTACAATGAGCAGTTCTTC. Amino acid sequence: CASSLEIGSYNEQFF.

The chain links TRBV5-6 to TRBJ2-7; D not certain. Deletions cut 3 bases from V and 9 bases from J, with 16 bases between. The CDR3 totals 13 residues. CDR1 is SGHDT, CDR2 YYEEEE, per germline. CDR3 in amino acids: CASSSLRSLRQYF. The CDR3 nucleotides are TGTGCCAGCAGCTCCCTGCGGAGTCTACGGCAGTACTTC.